This entry describes one T cell receptor (beta chain). The entry originates in a study of blood T cell repertoires in COVID-19. Germline V gene data show CDR1 as SGHDN and CDR2 as FVKESK. V was cut by 4 bases and J by 8 bases, with 9 bases left in between. The CDR3 runs 13 residues. Assay used: immunoSEQ multiplex PCR; TCRdb lists only in-frame clones, some missing. The sample shows more than 45,000 clones, 86% of them seen only once. Material: peripheral blood. This chain links TRBV14 with TRBJ1-6; D is ambiguous. This TCR was sampled from a man in his 70s with acute or convalescent COVID-19. CDR3 sequence: CASSREGDSPLHF. As DNA, the CDR3 is TGTGCCAGCAGCCGGGAGGGAGATTCACCCCTCCACTTT.